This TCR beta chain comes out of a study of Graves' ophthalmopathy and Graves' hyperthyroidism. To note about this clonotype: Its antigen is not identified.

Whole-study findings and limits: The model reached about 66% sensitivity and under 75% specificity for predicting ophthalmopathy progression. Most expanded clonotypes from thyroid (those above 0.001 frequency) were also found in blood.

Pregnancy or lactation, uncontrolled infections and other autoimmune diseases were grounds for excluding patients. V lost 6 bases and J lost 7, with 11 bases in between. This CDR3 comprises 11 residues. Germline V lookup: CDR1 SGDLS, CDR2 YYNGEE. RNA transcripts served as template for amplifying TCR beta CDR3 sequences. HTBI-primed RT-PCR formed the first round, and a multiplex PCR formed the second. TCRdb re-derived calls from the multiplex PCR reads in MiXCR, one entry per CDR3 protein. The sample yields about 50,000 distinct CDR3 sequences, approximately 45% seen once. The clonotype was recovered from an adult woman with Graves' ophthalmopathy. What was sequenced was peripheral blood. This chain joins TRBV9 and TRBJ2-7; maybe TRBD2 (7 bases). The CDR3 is CASKGGGEQYF. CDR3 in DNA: TGTGCCAGCAAGGGGGGGGGTGAGCAGTACTTC.